This note documents a single T cell receptor (beta chain) sequence. Its antigen remains unknown. This sample stems from a study of cytomegalovirus exposure and HLA in healthy donors. Regarding the study as a whole: Immune exposure was documented only through CMV serostatus.

The PCR was carried out with 60 Vbeta primers and 13 Jbeta primers. Sequencing used immunoSEQ multiplex PCR; TCRdb keeps in-frame clones, though not all of them. This sample yields roughly 100,000 clones, of which over 70% are seen a single time; 8.5% to 10% belongs to the top ten. Trimming removed 2 bases from V and 6 bases from J, with 14 bases in between. The CDR3 length is 14 residues. From germline, CDR1 is SGHNT and CDR2 YYREEE (reference sequence). The sequence derives from a woman aged 40-49 years in good health and CMV-seropositive. The rearrangement joins TRBV5-4 to TRBJ1-2; D is uncertain. Material for sequencing was PBMCs. This chain's CDR3 is CASSFNGIVNGYTF. CDR3 nucleotides: TGTGCCAGCAGCTTCAACGGGATAGTTAATGGCTACACCTTC.